The 21 T cell receptor beta chains below were found in one sample sequenced in a study of T cell repertoires in cytomegalovirus infection. TCRdb re-called the reads through MiXCR, storing one row per CDR3 protein. Of around 450,000 distinct CDR3 sequences in the sample, 10% to 12% are singletons; the top ten hold 10%. Sequencing was carried out using PBMCs. The source is a human donor in good health (CMV status not recorded). Some clones in this sample may be carry-over from other donors' samples.

The chain employs TRBV10-3 and TRBJ2-7; D is undetermined. CDR3 length: 12 amino acids. In germline, CDR1 is ENHRY, CDR2 SYGVKD. The V gene lost 2 bases and the J gene lost 6 bases, with 8 bases spanning the gap. The CDR3 region is CAISEELREQYF. CDR3 coding DNA: TGTGCCATCAGTGAGGAACTTCGCGAGCAGTACTTC.

The chain combines TRBV6-6 with TRBJ2-3; no definite D call. CDR1 is MNHNY and CDR2 is SVGAGI in the germline V gene (reference sequence). V was shortened by 8 bases and J by 2 bases, with 8 bases between the two germline ends. The CDR3 extends over 12 amino acids. The CDR3 coding sequence is TGTGCCAGCGGTGACACCACAGATACGCAGTATTTT. Encoded protein: CASGDTTDTQYF.

This clonotype has ten or more counts. This chain uses TRBV7-9 with TRBJ1-1; D is possibly TRBD1 (6 bases). Germline V gives CDR1 SEHNR, CDR2 FQNEAQ (reference sequence). The CDR3 has 14 amino acids. V lost 4 bases and J 3 bases, leaving 12 bases between the germline ends. The CDR3 DNA reads TGTGCCAGCAGCTCAACAGGGTTGGACACTGAAGCTTTCTTT. This sequence encodes CASSSTGLDTEAFF.

The rearrangement links TRBV5-6 to TRBJ2-7; D ambiguous. The CDR3 has 14 residues. Germline lookup yields CDR1 SGHDT and CDR2 YYEEEE. V was pared by 0 bases and J by 5 bases, with 12 bases between. DNA for the CDR3: TGTGCCAGCAGCTTGGGGCTGACACTGGACGAGCAGTACTTC. It specifies CASSLGLTLDEQYF. Full variable domain (missing parts from reference TRBV5-6 and TRBJ2-7): DAGVTQSPTHLIKTRGQQVTLRCSPKSGHDTVSWYQQALGQGPQFIFQYYEEEERQRGNFPDRFSGHQFPNYSSELNVNALLLGDSALYLCASSLGLTLDEQYFGPGTRLTVT.

This clonotype occurred many times. The chain has TRBV11-2 and TRBJ2-6; TRBD1 or TRBD2 may be the D gene (5 bases each). The V gene's germline CDR1 is SGHAT and CDR2 FQNNGV. V was shortened by 0 bases and J by 4 bases, with 10 bases between the two germline ends. There are 16 residues in the CDR3. The CDR3 region is CASSLDPGTGANVLTF. The CDR3 nucleotides read TGTGCCAGCAGCTTAGATCCAGGGACCGGGGCCAACGTCCTGACTTTC.

The genes are TRBV5-4 and TRBJ2-5; TRBD1 matches at 11 bases. Germline V gene lookup returns CDR1 SGHNT and CDR2 YYREEE (reference sequence). Trimming cost V 0 bases and J 5 bases; bases outside gene matches: 3. The CDR3 is 15 amino acids. CDR3 amino acids: CASSLGGTGGETQYF. Here the CDR3 DNA reads TGTGCCAGCAGCTTGGGGGGGACAGGGGGGGAGACCCAGTACTTC.

A few counts support this clonotype. V and J are TRBV29-1 and TRBJ2-3; 9 bases fit TRBD1. CDR3 length equals 15 residues. Germline lookup yields CDR1 SQVTM and CDR2 ANQGSEA. The V and J ends lost 1 base and 4 bases, in that order; junction bases with no gene match: 6. CDR3 sequence reads: CSVEAAQGAPDTQYF. In DNA form, the CDR3 reads TGCAGCGTTGAAGCCGCACAGGGGGCCCCAGATACGCAGTATTTT.

The chain couples TRBV20-1 to TRBJ2-6, with D unresolved. This CDR3 is built from 16 residues. V lost 3 bases, J lost 0 bases, and 12 bases lay in between. Germline assignment: CDR1 DFQATT and CDR2 SNEGSKA (reference sequence). CDR3 sequence (DNA): TGCAGTGCTAGTGTGAAAGGCGACTCTGGGGCCAACGTCCTGACTTTC. It encodes CSASVKGDSGANVLTF.

This clonotype has ten or more counts. The chain carries TRBV28 and TRBJ2-7; D perhaps matches TRBD1 (5 bases). The CDR3 totals 14 residues. V was trimmed by 7 bases and J by 7 bases, leaving 20 bases between them. Germline V gene data show CDR1 as MDHEN and CDR2 as SYDVKM. The CDR3 spells CASITEGASREQYF. The CDR3 DNA is TGTGCCAGCATCACCGAAGGGGCTTCTAGGGAGCAGTACTTC.

This clonotype was seen ten or more times. The chain is built from TRBV11-2 and TRBJ2-1; D unresolved. The CDR3 contains 16 residues. Germline lookup yields CDR1 SGHAT and CDR2 FQNNGV. V was pared by 1 base and J by 4 bases, with 14 bases between. The CDR3 DNA reads TGTGCCAGCAGCTTAGGCCCCCAACTTTATTACAATGAGCAGTTCTTC. Encoded protein: CASSLGPQLYYNEQFF.

This chain joins TRBV5-5 and TRBJ2-7; 12 nucleotides line up with TRBD2. J gave up 12 bases and V 3 bases, and 13 bases lay outside the gene matches. Germline V gives CDR1 SGHKS, CDR2 YYEKEE (reference sequence). The CDR3 runs to 15 residues. The CDR3 bases are TGTGCCAGCAGCTCATTCCCTAGCGGGAGGGCCGTTCGGTACTTC. It yields the protein CASSSFPSGRAVRYF.

This clonotype was detected only a few times. The chain is built from TRBV5-1 and TRBJ1-1; 8 positions agree with TRBD1. Germline CDR1 is SGHRS and CDR2 is YFSETQ. The junction had 16 bases not matched to a gene; V was cut back by 4 bases and J by 8 bases. This CDR3 is 16 amino acids long. CDR3 protein: CASSPTQGAPGQEAFF. In DNA form, the CDR3 reads TGCGCCAGCAGCCCCACGCAGGGGGCACCGGGACAGGAAGCTTTCTTT.

This clonotype was picked up many times. The chain couples TRBV20-1 to TRBJ2-7; 14 bases line up with TRBD2. The V and J ends lost 7 bases and 0 bases, in that order; junction bases with no gene match: 8. The CDR3 sequence is 16 residues long. The germline gives CDR1 DFQATT, CDR2 SNEGSKA (reference sequence). This CDR3 is CSGKGLAGVVSYEQYF. CDR3 sequence (DNA): TGCAGTGGTAAGGGACTAGCGGGAGTAGTCTCCTACGAGCAGTACTTC.

This clonotype showed up many times. This chain uses TRBV5-4 with TRBJ1-5; the match to TRBD1 covers 10 bases. Germline CDR1 is SGHNT and CDR2 is YYREEE (reference sequence). CDR3 length equals 14 residues. Trimming took 4 bases from V and 6 from J; bases not matched to a gene: 4. The CDR3 sequence: CASSTGTGVQPQHF. In DNA, the CDR3 is TGTGCCAGCAGCACAGGGACAGGGGTTCAGCCCCAGCATTTT.

This clonotype was counted only a few times. This sequence joins TRBV29-1 and TRBJ1-2, with 7 bases fitting TRBD1. Germline values: CDR1 SQVTM, CDR2 ANQGSEA. With V trimmed by 5 bases and J by 5 bases, 11 bases remained unmatched. The CDR3 is 14 amino acids. The CDR3 DNA sequence: TGCAGCGTTAAATCCGGGACAGCACCTTATGGCTACACCTTC. Encoded protein: CSVKSGTAPYGYTF.

This clonotype was seen repeatedly, ten times or more. The CDR3 nucleotides are TGTGCCAGCAGTCCCCTCGGAAACACCATATATTTT. Protein sequence: CASSPLGNTIYF. The V and J genes are TRBV25-1 and TRBJ1-3; D not resolved. With 5 bases removed from V and 4 bases from J, the gap between germline ends came to 6 bases. In germline, CDR1 is MGHDK, CDR2 SYGVNS. This CDR3 is built from 12 residues. Full variable domain (missing parts from reference TRBV25-1 and TRBJ1-3): EADIYQTPRYLVIGTGKKITLECSQTMGHDKMYWYQQDPGMELHLIHYSYGVNSTEKGDLSSESTVSRIRTEHFPLTLESARPSHTSQYLCASSPLGNTIYFGEGSWLTVV.

This clonotype was detected many times. The rearrangement joins TRBV7-6 to TRBJ1-5; no reliable D call. The V gene lost 1 base and the J gene lost 0 bases, with 13 bases spanning the gap. CDR3 length: 17 amino acids. CDR1 and CDR2 from the germline V gene are SGHVS and FNYEAQ. The DNA for the CDR3 is TGTGCCAGCAGCTTAGATTATAGTGGCCCTAGCAATCAGCCCCAGCATTTT. Residues: CASSLDYSGPSNQPQHF.

V usage is TRBV12-3 or TRBV12-4 and J usage is TRBJ2-7; D gene ambiguous. Trimming removed 4 bases from V and 5 bases from J, with 9 bases in between. This CDR3 contains 12 residues. The CDR3 DNA follows: TGTGCCAGCAGTTCCCCCCCGAACGAGCAGTACTTC. Translated, it gives CASSSPPNEQYF.

This clonotype came up many times. The chain couples TRBV4-2 to TRBJ2-5; 14 bases match TRBD2. Trimming cost V 2 bases and J 4 bases; bases outside gene matches: 9. The CDR3 runs 18 residues. Germline assignment: CDR1 LGHNA and CDR2 YNFKEQ. The CDR3 protein is CASSQRLAGGGVGETQYF. CDR3 DNA: TGTGCCAGCAGCCAAAGACTAGCGGGAGGGGGGGTAGGAGAGACCCAGTACTTC.

The genes are TRBV20-1 and TRBJ2-2, with D maybe TRBD2 (5 bases). V was shortened by 0 bases and J by 0 bases, with 14 bases between the two germline ends. The CDR3 length is 17 residues. Germline V CDR1 and CDR2: DFQATT, SNEGSKA (reference sequence). CDR3 coding DNA: TGCAGTGCTAGAGATGTGCGGGCCCCGGCGAACACCGGGGAGCTGTTTTTT. It specifies CSARDVRAPANTGELFF.

This clonotype came up many times. The chain is built from TRBV5-1 and TRBJ2-1; D may be TRBD1 or TRBD2 (5 bases each). V lost 0 bases to trimming and J lost 12 bases, with 22 bases between them. Looked up from germline, CDR1 is SGHRS and CDR2 is YFSETQ. The CDR3 length is 16 residues. CDR3 sequence (DNA): TGCGCCAGCAGCTTGGCCTCATCCGGGACCCCATATGGGCAGTTCTTC. Residues: CASSLASSGTPYGQFF.